Detailed here is one T cell receptor (beta chain). The data were taken from a study of blood T cell repertoires in COVID-19. Looking at the study overall: COVID-19 samples, acute and convalescent, were from the United States, Italy and Spain. Sources were T cells, B-cell-depleted T cells, or PBMCs; the material itself was cDNA or gDNA.

In the authors' methods: Reference gene primer amplification gave estimated nucleated cell counts. TCRdb's copy holds only in-frame clones and misses some; the assay was immunoSEQ multiplex PCR. From that table come the V and J calls and clone size; the DNA was used to work out D and trimming. The data contain some 110,000 clones, approximately 84% of them singletons. Germline V gene sequence: CDR1 SGHVS, CDR2 FNYEAQ. The CDR3 extends over 16 amino acids. V lost 1 base and J 2 bases, leaving 11 bases between the germline ends. V gene TRBV7-6 combines with J gene TRBJ2-2, with a possible D match to TRBD2 (6 bases). Sequencing was performed on peripheral blood. This TCR was sampled from a man in his forties or fifties with acute or convalescent COVID-19. DNA for the CDR3: TGTGCCAGCAGCTTAGGGCGGGGCGCTAACACCGGGGAGCTGTTTTTT. Protein sequence: CASSLGRGANTGELFF.